Given below is one TCR beta chain in context. The V gene lost 6 bases and the J gene lost 6 bases, with 20 bases spanning the gap. The CDR3 is 15 amino acids. The germline gives CDR1 LNHDA, CDR2 SQIVND (reference sequence). Enrolled during active infection, Seattle patients were then followed longitudinally. In the study's own analysis: It was from reference gene primer amplification that nucleated cell counts were estimated. The method was immunoSEQ multiplex PCR; TCRdb's version includes in-frame clones alone and lacks a portion of them. The V and J calls and clone size are taken from that table; D and trimming were inferred from the DNA. The table shows just over 300,000 clones, with nearly 90% occurring only once. This record belongs to a study of blood T cell repertoires in COVID-19. Overall study: Acute-phase and convalescent COVID-19 samples originated in the United States, Italy and Spain.

The sample taken for sequencing was peripheral blood. This chain uses TRBV19 with TRBJ1-2, with D maybe TRBD1 (5 bases). The receptor was derived from a woman in her 30s with COVID-19, enrolled during active disease. The CDR3 loop reads CASRNRQRSPNGYTF. The CDR3 DNA follows: TGTGCCAGTAGGAACCGACAGAGATCGCCTAATGGCTACACCTTC.